The 16 T cell receptor beta chains presented below share a single source sample, sequenced in a study of T cells in Graves' hyperthyroidism and ophthalmopathy. There were TCR beta CDR3 regions amplified from RNA transcripts. Researchers ran a first-round RT-PCR on the TCR CDR3 using the HTBI primer set. TCRdb passed the multiplex PCR reads through MiXCR, listing each CDR3 protein once. Seen here are around 690,000 distinct CDR3 sequences, 17% observed once, and the top ten hold roughly a sixth. Sequenced input: blood. The receptors derive from a man aged 50-59 years with Graves' hyperthyroidism.

The chain has TRBV7-2 and TRBJ2-7; D not resolved. The germline V gene has CDR1 SGHTA and CDR2 FQGNSA. The V end was cut by 6 bases, the J end by 3 bases, with 15 bases between. This CDR3 contains 14 residues. The CDR3 region has the DNA TGTGCCAGCAGTCCGCCCAACTACCACTACGAGCAGTACTTC. Amino acid sequence: CASSPPNYHYEQYF.

The chain has TRBV2 and TRBJ2-4, with TRBD1 as a possible D gene (6 bases). V was shortened by 8 bases and J by 2 bases, with 16 bases between the two germline ends. The germline V gene encodes CDR1 SNHLY and CDR2 FYNNEI. The CDR3 spans 15 residues. The CDR3: CASGGEGVTKNIQYF. In DNA form, the CDR3 reads TGTGCCAGCGGGGGTGAGGGGGTAACCAAAAACATTCAGTACTTC.

This clonotype appeared many times. The J gene is TRBJ1-3, the V gene TRBV2; 8 nucleotides agree with TRBD1. The CDR3 has 15 amino acids. Per germline, CDR1 SNHLY and CDR2 FYNNEI. The V gene end was trimmed by 4 bases and the J gene end by 2 bases; junction bases not matched to a gene: 4. In DNA, the CDR3 is TGTGCCAGCAGTGGACAGGGGATGCCTGGAAACACCATATATTTT. Amino acids: CASSGQGMPGNTIYF.

This clonotype has ten or more counts. This rearrangement joins TRBV12-3 or TRBV12-4 to TRBJ2-1, with D perhaps TRBD2 (6 bases). This CDR3 contains 13 residues. V was clipped by 6 bases and J by 6 bases, with 12 bases between them. The CDR3 here is CASSPRRGNEQFF. CDR3 DNA sequence: TGTGCCAGCAGCCCGCGGAGGGGCAATGAGCAGTTCTTC.

This clonotype was counted at least ten times. This chain joins TRBV12-3 or TRBV12-4 and TRBJ2-7; D gene ambiguous. The CDR3 has 12 amino acids. Trimming removed 6 bases from V and 6 bases from J, with 12 bases in between. This CDR3 is CASSRGHSEQYF. CDR3 coding DNA: TGTGCCAGCAGCCGTGGGCACAGCGAGCAGTACTTC.

Ten or more counts support this clonotype. The chain carries TRBV28 and TRBJ1-5; no clear D. Germline assignment: CDR1 MDHEN and CDR2 SYDVKM. This CDR3 has 13 amino acids. Trimming left V 6 bases short and J 5 bases short, with 11 bases between. This CDR3 reads CASSLQVDQPQHF. For the CDR3, the DNA is TGTGCCAGCAGCCTTCAGGTAGATCAGCCCCAGCATTTT.

This rearrangement joins TRBV20-1 to TRBJ2-2, with D tentatively TRBD1 (5 bases). The length of the CDR3 is 14 residues. The germline CDR1 and CDR2 sequences are DFQATT and SNEGSKA (reference sequence). Trimming cost V 0 bases and J 4 bases, with 9 bases left between them. The CDR3 sequence is CSARDPGATGELFF. The DNA of the CDR3 is TGCAGTGCTAGAGACCCTGGGGCCACCGGGGAGCTGTTTTTT.

J is TRBJ1-2 and V is TRBV19; D is ambiguous. The CDR3 is 13 amino acids. Trimming stripped 9 bases from V and 2 bases from J, with 13 bases between. The germline V gene encodes CDR1 LNHDA and CDR2 SQIVND (reference sequence). CDR3 in DNA: TGTGCCAGATCCCTCCGGAAAAACTATGGCTACACCTTC. Translation: CARSLRKNYGYTF. Looking up the rest from reference TRBV19 and TRBJ1-2 gives the full variable domain: DGGITQSPKYLFRKEGQNVTLSCEQNLNHDAMYWYRQDPGQGLRLIYYSQIVNDFQKGDIAEGYSVSREKKESFPLTVTSAQKNPTAFYLCARSLRKNYGYTFGSGTRLTVV.

J is TRBJ2-1 and V is TRBV12-3 or TRBV12-4, with D perhaps matching TRBD1 (6 bases). The CDR3 sequence is 17 residues long. V shed 5 bases and J shed 2 bases, with 19 bases lying between them. The CDR3 DNA sequence: TGTGCCAGCAGTCCGTTTTCTGGGGGCGGCACCTACAATGAGCAGTTCTTC. Translated: CASSPFSGGGTYNEQFF.

This clonotype was observed once. The genes are TRBV24-1 and TRBJ2-7; 9 positions agree with TRBD1. The junction had 8 bases not matched to a gene; V was cut back by 3 bases and J by 3 bases. CDR1 is KGHDR and CDR2 is SFDVKD in the germline V gene. The CDR3 extends over 16 amino acids. The CDR3 is CATSDRTGTGNYEQYF. CDR3 DNA sequence: TGTGCCACCAGTGATCGGACCGGGACAGGGAACTACGAGCAGTACTTC.

This clonotype occurred a few times. The chain employs TRBV24-1 and TRBJ1-4; D ambiguous. Germline CDR1 and CDR2: KGHDR and SFDVKD. V was cut by 4 bases and J by 12 bases, with 14 bases left in between. The CDR3 sequence is 13 residues long. CDR3 in amino acids: CATSEPDRPELFF. As DNA, the CDR3 is TGTGCCACCAGTGAACCCGACCGTCCGGAACTGTTTTTT.

As regards this clonotype: A read error may account for a junction end that differs from germline. J is TRBJ1-4 and V is TRBV5-1; D is perhaps TRBD1 (5 bases). The CDR3 length is 17 residues. The germline V gene has CDR1 SGHRS and CDR2 YFSETQ. CDR3 amino acids: CASSLGLGGGTNEKLFF. CDR3 nucleotide sequence: TGTGCCAGCAGCTTAGGCCTCGGGGGGGGAACTAATGAAAAACTGTTTTTT. Combining the CDR3 with reference TRBV5-1 and TRBJ1-4 gives the whole variable domain KAGVTQTPRYLIKTRGQQVTLSCSPISGHRSVSWYQQTPGQGLQFLFEYFSETQRNKGNFPGRFSGRQFSNSRSEMNVSTLELGDSALYLCASSLGLGGGTNEKLFFGSGTQLSVL.

This clonotype appeared a few times. The rearrangement joins TRBV5-1 to TRBJ1-1; 7 nucleotides line up with TRBD1. Germline values: CDR1 SGHRS, CDR2 YFSETQ. The junction had 7 bases not matched to a gene; V was cut back by 0 bases and J by 5 bases. The CDR3 is 15 amino acids. The CDR3 region is CASSLDPRGRTEAFF. CDR3 nucleotide sequence: TGCGCCAGCAGCTTGGACCCCAGGGGGAGGACTGAAGCTTTCTTT. Drawing the rest from reference TRBV5-1 and TRBJ1-1, the complete variable domain is KAGVTQTPRYLIKTRGQQVTLSCSPISGHRSVSWYQQTPGQGLQFLFEYFSETQRNKGNFPGRFSGRQFSNSRSEMNVSTLELGDSALYLCASSLDPRGRTEAFFGQGTRLTVV.

This clonotype was seen many times. This chain joins TRBV12-3 or TRBV12-4 and TRBJ2-7, with TRBD2 as a possible D gene (6 bases). CDR3 size: 13 residues. V lost 3 bases, J lost 3 bases, and 9 bases lay in between. The CDR3 spells CASSFGTFYEQYF. CDR3 in DNA: TGTGCCAGCAGTTTCGGGACTTTCTACGAGCAGTACTTC.

This clonotype was seen ten or more times. The rearrangement uses TRBV18 and TRBJ2-1; D gene ambiguous. Germline V gene sequence: CDR1 KGHSH, CDR2 LQKENI. V lost 5 bases and J lost 8, with 19 bases in between. The CDR3 totals 15 residues. CDR3 in amino acids: CASSWVQDPTDEQFF. CDR3 nucleotide sequence: TGTGCCAGCTCATGGGTCCAGGATCCCACGGATGAGCAGTTCTTC.

This clonotype occurred many times. J is TRBJ1-1 and V is TRBV6-5, with unresolved D. The CDR3 extends over 13 amino acids. The germline V gene encodes CDR1 MNHEY and CDR2 SVGAGI. The germline V and J ends were trimmed by 4 bases and 4 bases, with 10 bases remaining between them. CDR3 coding DNA: TGTGCCAGCAGTTCCTCCCGGGGCACTGAAGCTTTCTTT. Translation gives CASSSSRGTEAFF.